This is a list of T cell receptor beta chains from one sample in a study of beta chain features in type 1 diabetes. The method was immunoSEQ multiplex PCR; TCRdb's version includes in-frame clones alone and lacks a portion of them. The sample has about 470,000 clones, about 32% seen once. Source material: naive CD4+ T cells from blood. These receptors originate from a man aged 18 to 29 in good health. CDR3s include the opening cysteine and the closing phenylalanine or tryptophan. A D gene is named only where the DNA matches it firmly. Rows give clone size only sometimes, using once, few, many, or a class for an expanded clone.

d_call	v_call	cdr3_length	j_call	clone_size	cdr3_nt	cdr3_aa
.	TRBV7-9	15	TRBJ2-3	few	TGTGCCAGCAGCGTGTCTGCGGGACTTTCAGATACGCAGTATTTT	CASSVSAGLSDTQYF
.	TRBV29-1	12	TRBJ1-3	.	TGCAGCGTTGTCACAGATGGAAACACCATATATTTT	CSVVTDGNTIYF
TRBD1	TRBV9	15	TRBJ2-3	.	TGTGCCAGCAGCGTAGTCCCAGGGGGCGCAGATACGCAGTATTTT	CASSVVPGGADTQYF
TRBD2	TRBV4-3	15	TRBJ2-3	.	TGCGCCAGCAGCCCACTAGCGGGGTTGAAGAATACGCAGTATTTT	CASSPLAGLKNTQYF
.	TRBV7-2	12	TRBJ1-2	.	TGTGCCAGCAGCGCATCGGGGAGTGGCTACACCTTC	CASSASGSGYTF
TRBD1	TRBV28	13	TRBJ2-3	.	TGTGCCAGCAGTCTACCCCCAGGGGGATCGCAGTATTTT	CASSLPPGGSQYF
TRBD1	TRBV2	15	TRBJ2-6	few	TGTGCCAGCACCCTTGACAGGGCTGGGGCCAACGTCCTGACTTTC	CASTLDRAGANVLTF
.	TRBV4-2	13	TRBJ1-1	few	TGTGCCAGCAGCCATCCCCGACGGGCTGAAGCTTTCTTT	CASSHPRRAEAFF
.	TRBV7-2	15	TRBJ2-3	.	TGTGCCAGCAGCTCGGCCGGGACATCCACAGATACGCAGTATTTT	CASSSAGTSTDTQYF
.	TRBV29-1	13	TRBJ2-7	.	TGCAGCGTTGGGGGAGAGGGTCCCTACGAGCAGTACTTC	CSVGGEGPYEQYF
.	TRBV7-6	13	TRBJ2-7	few	TGTGCCAGCAGCTTAGTGGCCAACTACGAGCAGTACTTC	CASSLVANYEQYF
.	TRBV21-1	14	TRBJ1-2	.	TGTGCCAGCAGCAAAGCGCCAGGGGAACATGGCTACACCTTC	CASSKAPGEHGYTF
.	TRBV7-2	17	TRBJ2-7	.	TGTGCCAGCAGCTACCGCCGCGAGGTACCCAGCTCCTACGAGCAGTACTTC	CASSYRREVPSSYEQYF
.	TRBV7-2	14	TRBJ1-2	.	TGTGCCAGCAGCTTAGGGACGGAACCCTATGGCTACACCTTC	CASSLGTEPYGYTF
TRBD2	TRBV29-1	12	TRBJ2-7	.	TGCAGCGCTGGGACTAGCGGCTACGAGCAGTACTTC	CSAGTSGYEQYF
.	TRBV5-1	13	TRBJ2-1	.	TGCGCCAGCAGCTCCGGAAGGGGAGATGAGCAGTTCTTC	CASSSGRGDEQFF
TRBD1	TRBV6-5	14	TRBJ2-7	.	TGTGCCAGCAGGGAAGACAGGGCCCCTTTCGAGCAGTACTTC	CASREDRAPFEQYF
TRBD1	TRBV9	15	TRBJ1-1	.	TGTGCCAGCAGCGCAAGGGACAGGATGAACACTGAAGCTTTCTTT	CASSARDRMNTEAFF
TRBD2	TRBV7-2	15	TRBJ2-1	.	TGTGCCAGCAGTTGGGGACTAGCGGGAGCTAGCGAGCAGTTCTTC	CASSWGLAGASEQFF
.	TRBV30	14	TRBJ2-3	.	TGTGCCTGGCAAGGGGGCCGGGAGGCAGATACGCAGTATTTT	CAWQGGREADTQYF
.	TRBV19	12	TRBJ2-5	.	TGTGCCAGTAGCATCGGCCGGGAGACCCAGTACTTC	CASSIGRETQYF
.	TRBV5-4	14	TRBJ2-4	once	TGTGCCAGCAGCTTGGATGTCGACAAAAACATTCAGTACTTC	CASSLDVDKNIQYF
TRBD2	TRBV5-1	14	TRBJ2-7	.	TGCGCCAGCAGCTCGACTAGCGGGAGCTCCGAGCAGTACTTC	CASSSTSGSSEQYF
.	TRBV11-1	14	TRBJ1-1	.	TGTGCCAGCCGCTACAGGGCCGAGAACACTGAAGCTTTCTTT	CASRYRAENTEAFF
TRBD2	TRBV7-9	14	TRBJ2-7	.	TGTGCCAGCAGCTGGAGCGGGGGCCCAAACGAGCAGTACTTC	CASSWSGGPNEQYF
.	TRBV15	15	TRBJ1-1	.	TGTGCCACCAGCAGAGATCACGGCGGACCGACTGAAGCTTTCTTT	CATSRDHGGPTEAFF
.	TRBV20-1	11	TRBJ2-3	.	TGCAGTGTACAGAGGGGGGATACGCAGTATTTT	CSVQRGDTQYF
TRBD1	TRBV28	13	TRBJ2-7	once	TGTGCCAGCCGGGACAGGGGAAGGTACGAGCAGTACTTC	CASRDRGRYEQYF
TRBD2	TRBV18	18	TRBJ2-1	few	TGTGCCAGCTCTCCGGGACTAGCGGGAGCCGGGGGGCACAATGAGCAGTTCTTC	CASSPGLAGAGGHNEQFF
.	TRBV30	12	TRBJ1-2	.	TGTGCCTGGAGTTTAGGTGCCTATGGCTACACCTTC	CAWSLGAYGYTF
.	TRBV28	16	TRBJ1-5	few	TGTGCCAGCCATATGGCTGCCGACAGGCCCAATCAGCCCCAGCATTTT	CASHMAADRPNQPQHF
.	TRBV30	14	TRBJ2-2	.	TGTGCCTGGTCCGGGCGACGGTTCACCGGGGAGCTGTTTTTT	CAWSGRRFTGELFF
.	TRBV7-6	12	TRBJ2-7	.	TGTGCCAGCAGCACTCAGGGGTTCGAGCAGTACTTC	CASSTQGFEQYF
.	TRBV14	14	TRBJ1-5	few	TGTGCCAGCAGCCAGTCGAATAGCAATCAGCCCCAGCATTTT	CASSQSNSNQPQHF
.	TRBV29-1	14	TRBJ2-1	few	TGCAGCGTGGGACGGGAGAACGCGCCCAATGAGCAGTTCTTC	CSVGRENAPNEQFF
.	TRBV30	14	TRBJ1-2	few	TGTGCCTGGAGTACCGGGACACATAACTATGGCTACACCTTC	CAWSTGTHNYGYTF
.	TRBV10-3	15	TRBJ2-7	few	TGTGCCATCAGTGACGCTGTGACGGGAGTCTACGAGCAGTACTTC	CAISDAVTGVYEQYF
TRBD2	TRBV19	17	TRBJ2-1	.	TGTGCCAGTAGTCCCCAGCGGGAGGGCCGGATGTACAATGAGCAGTTCTTC	CASSPQREGRMYNEQFF
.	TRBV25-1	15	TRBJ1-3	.	TGTGCCAGCAGTGAATTTTCCGGGACTGGAAACACCATATATTTT	CASSEFSGTGNTIYF
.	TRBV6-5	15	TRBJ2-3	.	TGTGCCAGCAGGGACACAGGGGCGGGAACAGATACGCAGTATTTT	CASRDTGAGTDTQYF